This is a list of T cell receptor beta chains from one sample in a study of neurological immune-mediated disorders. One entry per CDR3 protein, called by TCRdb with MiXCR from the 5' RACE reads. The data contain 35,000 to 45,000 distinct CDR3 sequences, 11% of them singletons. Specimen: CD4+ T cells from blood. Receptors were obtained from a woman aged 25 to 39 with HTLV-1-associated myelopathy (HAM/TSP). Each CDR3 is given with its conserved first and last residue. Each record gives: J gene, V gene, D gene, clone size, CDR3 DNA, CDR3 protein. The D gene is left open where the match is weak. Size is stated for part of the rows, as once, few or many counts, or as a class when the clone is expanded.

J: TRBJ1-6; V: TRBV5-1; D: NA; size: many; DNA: TGCGCCAGCAGCTTGGGTGACAGAGGTTCACCCCTCCACTTT; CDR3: CASSLGDRGSPLHF
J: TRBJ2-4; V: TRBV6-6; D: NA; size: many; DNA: TGTGCCAGCAGAGGAGGAAAAAACATTCAGTACTTC; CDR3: CASRGGKNIQYF
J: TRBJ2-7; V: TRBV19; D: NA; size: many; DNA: TGTGCCAGTAGTTCGACGGGGATAACCTACGAGCAGTACTTC; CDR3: CASSSTGITYEQYF
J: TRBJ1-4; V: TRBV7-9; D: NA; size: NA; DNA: TGTGCCAGCAGCTTAGGGAGGGGGGACACGAATGAAAAACTGTTTTTT; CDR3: CASSLGRGDTNEKLFF
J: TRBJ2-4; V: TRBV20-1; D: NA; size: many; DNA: TGCAGTGCTAGTGCAGAAGCCAAAAACATTCAGTACTTC; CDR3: CSASAEAKNIQYF
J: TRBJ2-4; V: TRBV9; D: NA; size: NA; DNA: TGTGCCAGCAGCGTTTTTCCAGGGGCCAAAAACATTCAGTACTTC; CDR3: CASSVFPGAKNIQYF
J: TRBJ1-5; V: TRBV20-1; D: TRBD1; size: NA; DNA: TGCAATGCGGGGCAGGGGGCGGGGTATAGCAATCAGACCCAGCATTTT; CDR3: CNAGQGAGYSNQTQHF
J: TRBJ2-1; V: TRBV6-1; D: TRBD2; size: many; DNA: TGTGCCAGCAGTGGCCTAGCGGGGGCTTACAATGAGCAGTTCTTC; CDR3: CASSGLAGAYNEQFF
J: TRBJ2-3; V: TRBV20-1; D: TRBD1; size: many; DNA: TGCAGTGCTAGAGGGGACAGGGGAACCACAGATACGCAGTATTTT; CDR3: CSARGDRGTTDTQYF
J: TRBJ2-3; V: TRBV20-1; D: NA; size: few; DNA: TGCAGTGCTAGGCTGCAAGGGCGGGGCACAGATACGCAGTATTTT; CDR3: CSARLQGRGTDTQYF
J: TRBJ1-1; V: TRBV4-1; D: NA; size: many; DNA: TGCGCCAGCAGCCTTGAGGCGAACACTGAAGCTTTCTTT; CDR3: CASSLEANTEAFF
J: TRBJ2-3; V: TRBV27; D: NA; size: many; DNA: TGTGCCAGCAGTTCCCAGTACACAGATACGCAGTATTTT; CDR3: CASSSQYTDTQYF
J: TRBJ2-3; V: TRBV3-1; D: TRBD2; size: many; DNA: TGTGCCAGCAGCCGGCTGTTATTGTCTAGCGGGGCTACAGATACGCAGTATTTT; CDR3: CASSRLLLSSGATDTQYF
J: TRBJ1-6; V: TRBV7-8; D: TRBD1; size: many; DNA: TGTGCCAGCAGCTTGGACAGGGTCGAGCATTCACCCCTCCACTTT; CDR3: CASSLDRVEHSPLHF